This TCR beta chain originates from a study of cytomegalovirus exposure and HLA in healthy donors. About the study: Unique TCRs from HLA-typed donors, about 78 million of them, were held in an early data release.

There are 16 residues in the CDR3. Trimming shortened V by 2 bases and J by 3 bases, and 15 bases separated the two germline ends. CDR1 and CDR2 from the germline V gene are SGHTA and FQGNSA. The PCR contained 60 Vbeta and 13 Jbeta primers. Per the original methods: Unique TCR beta chains numbered around 75 million in a later analysis, with roughly 10 million shared. The protocol was immunoSEQ multiplex PCR, while the TCRdb copy is restricted to in-frame clones and leaves out a portion. V and J calls plus clone size are reproduced from that table; the DNA served to infer D and trimming. The table has 150,000 to 200,000 clones, 81% seen once. Study outcomes and limitations: Among TCR beta chains, those listed as cytomegalovirus-associated numbered over 150. Evidence from a later analysis indicated that most CMV-associated TCR beta chains looked HLA-restricted.

A remark on this clone: The antigen remains unidentified.

The chain recombines TRBV7-2 with TRBJ2-3, with D possibly being TRBD2 (6 bases). The specimen sequenced was PBMCs. The TCR comes from a man aged 18-30 years in good health and CMV-seronegative. The CDR3 reads CASSLRRGARTDTQYF. In nucleotides, the CDR3 is TGTGCCAGCAGCTTAAGGCGGGGCGCAAGAACAGATACGCAGTATTTT.